One and the same sample provided the 5 T cell receptor beta chains below, sequenced in a study of shared clonotypes between healthy human individuals. The repertoire was sequenced with immunoSEQ multiplex PCR; TCRdb's copy has only in-frame clones and lacks some. The sample records 2 million to 3 million clones, under 95% being singletons. Sequenced: naive CD4+ T cells from PBMCs. Subset in this sample: CD45RA+ positively selected. The origin of the receptors is a man between 18 and 29 years old in good health. Some clones in this sample may be carry-over from other donors' samples.

This clone was observed a single time. The rearrangement joins TRBV6-6 to TRBJ2-6; tentative D call: TRBD1 (6 bases). This CDR3 has 15 amino acids. V lost 5 bases and J lost 3, with 11 bases in between. CDR1 is MNHNY and CDR2 is SVGAGI in the germline V gene (reference sequence). CDR3 amino acids: CASSAGVGGANVLTF. CDR3 bases: TGTGCCAGCAGTGCAGGGGTTGGTGGGGCCAACGTCCTGACTTTC.

V usage is TRBV6-1 and J usage is TRBJ1-1; D is ambiguous. CDR3 size: 12 residues. Trimming pared 6 bases from V and 0 bases from J, leaving 5 bases between. CDR1 and CDR2 from the germline V gene are MNHNS and SASEGT. The CDR3 sequence is CASRQLNTEAFF. CDR3 coding DNA: TGTGCCAGCAGACAGCTGAACACTGAAGCTTTCTTT.

This clone appeared once. The chain carries TRBV4-1 and TRBJ2-7; D unclear. V lost 3 bases to trimming and J lost 3 bases, with 18 bases between them. CDR3 length equals 16 residues. Per germline, CDR1 MGHRA and CDR2 YSYEKL. Written as DNA, the CDR3 is TGCGCCAGCAGCCAGTTTTATAGCTCAGAAGGCTACGAGCAGTACTTC. Amino acid sequence: CASSQFYSSEGYEQYF.

The V gene is TRBV4-2, the J gene TRBJ2-7; 9 bases fit TRBD1. V shed 4 bases, J shed 5 bases, and the junction held 21 bases outside the gene matches. Germline assignment: CDR1 LGHNA and CDR2 YNFKEQ. The CDR3 has 19 amino acids. The CDR3 spells CASSPRGGTAGQGRHEQYF. The CDR3 DNA follows: TGTGCCAGCAGCCCCCGCGGAGGAACCGCGGGACAGGGTCGACACGAGCAGTACTTC.

This chain links TRBV5-1 with TRBJ1-5, with D uncertain. Trimming left V 4 bases short and J 5 bases short, with 10 bases between. CDR3 length: 13 amino acids. Germline lookup yields CDR1 SGHRS and CDR2 YFSETQ. The CDR3 loop is CASSAWTDQPQHF. Written as DNA, the CDR3 is TGCGCCAGCAGCGCGTGGACGGATCAGCCCCAGCATTTT.